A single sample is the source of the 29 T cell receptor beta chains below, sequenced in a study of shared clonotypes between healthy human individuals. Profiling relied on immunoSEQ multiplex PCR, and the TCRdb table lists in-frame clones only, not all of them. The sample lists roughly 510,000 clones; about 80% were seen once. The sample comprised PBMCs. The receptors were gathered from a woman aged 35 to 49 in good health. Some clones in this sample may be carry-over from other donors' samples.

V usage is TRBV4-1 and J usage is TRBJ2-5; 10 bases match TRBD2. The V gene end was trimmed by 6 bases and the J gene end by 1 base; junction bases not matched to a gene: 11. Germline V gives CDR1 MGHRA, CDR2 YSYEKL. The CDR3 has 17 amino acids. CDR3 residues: CASSARLASGSQETQYF. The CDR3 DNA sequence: TGCGCCAGCAGTGCCCGTCTGGCTAGCGGGAGCCAAGAGACCCAGTACTTC.

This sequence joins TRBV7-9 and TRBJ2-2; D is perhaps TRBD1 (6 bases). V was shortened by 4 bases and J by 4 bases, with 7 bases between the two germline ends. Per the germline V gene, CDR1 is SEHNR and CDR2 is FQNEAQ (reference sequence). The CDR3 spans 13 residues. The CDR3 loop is CASSSQGTGELFF. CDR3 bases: TGTGCCAGCAGCTCACAGGGCACCGGGGAGCTGTTTTTT. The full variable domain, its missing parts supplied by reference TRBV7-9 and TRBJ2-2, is DTGVSQNPRHKITKRGQNVTFRCDPISEHNRLYWYRQTLGQGPEFLTYFQNEAQLEKSRLLSDRFSAERPKGSFSTLEIQRTEQGDSAMYLCASSSQGTGELFFGEGSRLTVL.

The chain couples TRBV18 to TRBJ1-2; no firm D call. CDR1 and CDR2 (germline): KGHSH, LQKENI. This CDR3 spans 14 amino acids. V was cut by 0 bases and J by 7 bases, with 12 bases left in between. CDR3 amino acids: CASSPPSAGRGYTF. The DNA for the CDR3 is TGTGCCAGCTCACCACCCTCAGCCGGTCGTGGCTACACCTTC.

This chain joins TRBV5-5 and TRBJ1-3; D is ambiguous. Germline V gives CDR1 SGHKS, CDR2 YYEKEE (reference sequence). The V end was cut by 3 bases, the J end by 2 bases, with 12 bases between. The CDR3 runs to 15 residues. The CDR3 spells CASSYGRLPGNTIYF. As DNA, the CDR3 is TGTGCCAGCAGCTACGGTCGGTTGCCTGGAAACACCATATATTTT.

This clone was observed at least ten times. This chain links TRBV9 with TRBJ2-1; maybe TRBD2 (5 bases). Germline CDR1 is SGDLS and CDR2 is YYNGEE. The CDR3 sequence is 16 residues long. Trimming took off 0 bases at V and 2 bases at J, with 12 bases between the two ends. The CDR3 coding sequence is TGTGCCAGCAGCGTAGCGGAGCGGTTTCCCTACAATGAGCAGTTCTTC. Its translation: CASSVAERFPYNEQFF.

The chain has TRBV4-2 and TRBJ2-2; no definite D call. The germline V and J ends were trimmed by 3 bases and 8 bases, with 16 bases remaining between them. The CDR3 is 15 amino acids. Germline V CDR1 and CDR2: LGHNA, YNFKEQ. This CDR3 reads CASSQPTQAWGELFF. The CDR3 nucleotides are TGTGCCAGCAGCCAGCCAACCCAAGCATGGGGGGAGCTGTTTTTT.

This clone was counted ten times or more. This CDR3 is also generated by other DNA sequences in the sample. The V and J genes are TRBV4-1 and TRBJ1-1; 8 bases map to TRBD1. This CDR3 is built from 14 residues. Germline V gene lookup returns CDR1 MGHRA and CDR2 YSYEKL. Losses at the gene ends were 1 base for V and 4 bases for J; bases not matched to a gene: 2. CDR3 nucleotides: TGCGCCAGCAGCCAAGTTGACAGGGGCACTGAAGCTTTCTTT. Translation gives CASSQVDRGTEAFF.

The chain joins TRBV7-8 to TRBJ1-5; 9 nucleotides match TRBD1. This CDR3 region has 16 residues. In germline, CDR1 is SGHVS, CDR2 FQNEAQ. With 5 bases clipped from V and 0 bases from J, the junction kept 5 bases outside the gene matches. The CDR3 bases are TGTGCCAGCAGCCCTGACAGGGGGTATAGCAATCAGCCCCAGCATTTT. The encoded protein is CASSPDRGYSNQPQHF.

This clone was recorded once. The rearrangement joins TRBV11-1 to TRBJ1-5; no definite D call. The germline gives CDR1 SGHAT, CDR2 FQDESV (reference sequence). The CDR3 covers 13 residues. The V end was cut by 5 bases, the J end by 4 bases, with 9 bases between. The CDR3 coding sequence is TGTGCCAGCAGCCCGACCGCAAATCAGCCCCAGCATTTT. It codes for CASSPTANQPQHF. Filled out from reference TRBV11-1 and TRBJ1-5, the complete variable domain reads EAEVAQSPRYKITEKSQAVAFWCDPISGHATLYWYRQILGQGPELLVQFQDESVVDDSQLPKDRFSAERLKGVDSTLKIQPAELGDSAMYLCASSPTANQPQHFGDGTRLSIL.

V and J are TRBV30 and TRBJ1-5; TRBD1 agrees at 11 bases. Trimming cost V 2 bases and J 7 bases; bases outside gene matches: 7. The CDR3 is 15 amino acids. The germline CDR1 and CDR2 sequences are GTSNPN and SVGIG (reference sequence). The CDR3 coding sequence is TGTGCCTGGAGTACCGGACAGGGGGCTAGGCAGCCCCAGCATTTT. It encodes CAWSTGQGARQPQHF.

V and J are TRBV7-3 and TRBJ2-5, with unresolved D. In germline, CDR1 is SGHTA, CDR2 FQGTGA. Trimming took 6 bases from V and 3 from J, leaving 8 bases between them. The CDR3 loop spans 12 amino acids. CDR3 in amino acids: CASRVAKETQYF. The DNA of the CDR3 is TGTGCCAGCAGGGTTGCTAAAGAGACCCAGTACTTC.

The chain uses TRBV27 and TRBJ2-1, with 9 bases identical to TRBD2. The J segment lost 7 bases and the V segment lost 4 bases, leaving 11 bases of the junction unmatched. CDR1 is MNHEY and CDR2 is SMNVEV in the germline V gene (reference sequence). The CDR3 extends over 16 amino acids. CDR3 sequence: CASSSDLAGAWNEQFF. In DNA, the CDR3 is TGTGCCAGCAGTTCTGACTTAGCGGGAGCGTGGAATGAGCAGTTCTTC.

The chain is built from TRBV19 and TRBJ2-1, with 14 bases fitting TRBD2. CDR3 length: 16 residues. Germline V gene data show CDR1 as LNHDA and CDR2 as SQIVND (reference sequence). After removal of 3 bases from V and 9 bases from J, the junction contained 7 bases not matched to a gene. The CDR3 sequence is CASSITGTSGRSEQFF. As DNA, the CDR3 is TGTGCCAGTAGTATCACCGGGACTAGCGGGAGAAGTGAGCAGTTCTTC.

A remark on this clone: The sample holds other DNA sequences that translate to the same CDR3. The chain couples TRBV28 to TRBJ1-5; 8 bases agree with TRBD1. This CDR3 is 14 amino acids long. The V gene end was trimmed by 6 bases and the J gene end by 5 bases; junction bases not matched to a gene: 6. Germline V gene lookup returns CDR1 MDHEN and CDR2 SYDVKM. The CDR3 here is CASSPGQGDQPQHF. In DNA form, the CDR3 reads TGTGCCAGCAGCCCAGGACAGGGAGATCAGCCCCAGCATTTT.

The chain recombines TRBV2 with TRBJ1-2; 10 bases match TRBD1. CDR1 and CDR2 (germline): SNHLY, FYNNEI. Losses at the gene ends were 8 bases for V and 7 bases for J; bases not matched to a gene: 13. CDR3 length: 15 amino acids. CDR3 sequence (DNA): TGTGCCAGCGCTCGGCCCGGACAGGGGGTCTCTGGCTACACCTTC. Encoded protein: CASARPGQGVSGYTF. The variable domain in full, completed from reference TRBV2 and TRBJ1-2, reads EPEVTQTPSHQVTQMGQEVILRCVPISNHLYFYWYRQILGQKVEFLVSFYNNEISEKSEIFDDQFSVERPDGSNFTLKIRSTKLEDSAMYFCASARPGQGVSGYTFGSGTRLTVV.

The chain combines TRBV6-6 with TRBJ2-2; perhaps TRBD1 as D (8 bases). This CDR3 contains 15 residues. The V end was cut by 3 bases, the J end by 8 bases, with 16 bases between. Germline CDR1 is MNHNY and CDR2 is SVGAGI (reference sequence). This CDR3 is CASSYRTGREGELFF. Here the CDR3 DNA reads TGTGCCAGCAGTTATAGGACAGGGAGGGAAGGGGAGCTGTTTTTT.

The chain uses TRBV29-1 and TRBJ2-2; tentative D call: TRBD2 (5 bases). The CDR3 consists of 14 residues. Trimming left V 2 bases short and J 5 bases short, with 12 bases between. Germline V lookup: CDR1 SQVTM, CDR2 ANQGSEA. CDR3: CSVEFGKSTGELFF. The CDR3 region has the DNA TGCAGCGTTGAATTCGGGAAGAGTACCGGGGAGCTGTTTTTT.

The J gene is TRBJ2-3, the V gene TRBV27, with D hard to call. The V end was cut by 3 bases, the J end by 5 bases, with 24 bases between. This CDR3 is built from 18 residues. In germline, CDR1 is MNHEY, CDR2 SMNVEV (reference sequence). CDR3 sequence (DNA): TGTGCCAGCAGTTTCTTCGGTTTGGGGTCCCGAGCCAGAGATACGCAGTATTTT. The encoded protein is CASSFFGLGSRARDTQYF.

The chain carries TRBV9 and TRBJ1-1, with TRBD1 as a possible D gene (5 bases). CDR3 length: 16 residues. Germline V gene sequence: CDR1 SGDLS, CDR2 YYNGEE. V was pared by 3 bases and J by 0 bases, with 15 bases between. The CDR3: CASSARGDIMNTEAFF. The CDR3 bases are TGTGCCAGCAGCGCCAGAGGGGATATAATGAACACTGAAGCTTTCTTT.

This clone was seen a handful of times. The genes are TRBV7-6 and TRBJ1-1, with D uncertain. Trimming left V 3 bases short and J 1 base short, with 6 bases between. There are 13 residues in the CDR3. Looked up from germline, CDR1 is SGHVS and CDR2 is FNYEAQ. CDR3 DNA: TGTGCCAGCAGCTTGAATGAGAACACTGAAGCTTTCTTT. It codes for CASSLNENTEAFF. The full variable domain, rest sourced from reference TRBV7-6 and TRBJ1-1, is GAGVSQSPRYKVTKRGQDVALRCDPISGHVSLYWYRQALGQGPEFLTYFNYEAQQDKSGLPNDRFSAERPEGSISTLTIQRTEQRDSAMYRCASSLNENTEAFFGQGTRLTVV.

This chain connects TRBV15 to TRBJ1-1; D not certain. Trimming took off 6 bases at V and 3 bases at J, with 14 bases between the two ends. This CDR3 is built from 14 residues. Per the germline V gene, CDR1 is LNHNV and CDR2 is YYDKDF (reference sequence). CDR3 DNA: TGTGCCACCAGGGTTCGGCTAAGGGACACTGAAGCTTTCTTT. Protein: CATRVRLRDTEAFF.

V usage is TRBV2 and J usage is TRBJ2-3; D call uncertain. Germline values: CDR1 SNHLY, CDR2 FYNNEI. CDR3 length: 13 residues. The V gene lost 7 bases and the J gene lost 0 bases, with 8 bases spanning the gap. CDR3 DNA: TGTGCCAGCACGGGCGGAAGCACAGATACGCAGTATTTT. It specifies CASTGGSTDTQYF.

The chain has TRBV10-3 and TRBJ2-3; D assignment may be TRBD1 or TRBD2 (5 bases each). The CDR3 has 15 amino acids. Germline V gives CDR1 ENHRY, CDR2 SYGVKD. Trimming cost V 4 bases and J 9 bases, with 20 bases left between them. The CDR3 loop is CAISVWQGEVGTQYF. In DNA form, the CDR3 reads TGTGCCATCAGTGTGTGGCAGGGAGAAGTGGGAACGCAGTATTTT.

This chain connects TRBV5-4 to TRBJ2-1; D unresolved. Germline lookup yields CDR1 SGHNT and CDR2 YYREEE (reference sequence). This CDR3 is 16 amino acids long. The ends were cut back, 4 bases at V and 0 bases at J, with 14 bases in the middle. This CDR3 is CASSKEPPSSYNEQFF. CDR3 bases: TGTGCCAGCAGCAAAGAGCCCCCAAGCTCCTACAATGAGCAGTTCTTC.

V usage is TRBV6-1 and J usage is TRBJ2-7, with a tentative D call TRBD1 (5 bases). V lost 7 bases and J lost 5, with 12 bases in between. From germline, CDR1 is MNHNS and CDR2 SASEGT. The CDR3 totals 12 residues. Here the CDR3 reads CASNRQGHEQYF. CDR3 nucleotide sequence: TGTGCCAGCAACCGGCAGGGCCACGAGCAGTACTTC.

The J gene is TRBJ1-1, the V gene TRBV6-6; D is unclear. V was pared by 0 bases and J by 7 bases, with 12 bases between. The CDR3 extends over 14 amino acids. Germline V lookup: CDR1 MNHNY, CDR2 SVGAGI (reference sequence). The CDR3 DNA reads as TGTGCCAGCAGTTACTCCCGGGAAGGAAATGAAGCTTTCTTT. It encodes CASSYSREGNEAFF.

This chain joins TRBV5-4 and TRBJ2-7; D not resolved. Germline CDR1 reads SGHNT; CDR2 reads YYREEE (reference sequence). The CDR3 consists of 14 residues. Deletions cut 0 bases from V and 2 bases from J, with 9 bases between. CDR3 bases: TGTGCCAGCAGCTTGGACGGGCGACCCTACGAGCAGTACTTC. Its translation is CASSLDGRPYEQYF.

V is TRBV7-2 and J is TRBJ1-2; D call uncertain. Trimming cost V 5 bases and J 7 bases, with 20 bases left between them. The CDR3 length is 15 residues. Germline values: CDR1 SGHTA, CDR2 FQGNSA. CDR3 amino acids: CASSLLLGGPSGYTF. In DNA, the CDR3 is TGTGCCAGCAGCCTCTTGCTGGGTGGACCCTCTGGCTACACCTTC. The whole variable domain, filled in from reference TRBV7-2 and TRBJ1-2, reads GAGVSQSPSNKVTEKGKDVELRCDPISGHTALYWYRQSLGQGLEFLIYFQGNSAPDKSGLPSDRFSAERTGGSVSTLTIQRTQQEDSAVYLCASSLLLGGPSGYTFGSGTRLTVV.

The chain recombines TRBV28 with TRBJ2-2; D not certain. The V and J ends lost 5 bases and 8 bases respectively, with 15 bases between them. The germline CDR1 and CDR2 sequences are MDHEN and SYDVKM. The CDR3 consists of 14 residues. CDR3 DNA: TGTGCCAGCAGTCCCCCCTTCAACAGAGGGGAGCTGTTTTTT. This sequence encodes CASSPPFNRGELFF. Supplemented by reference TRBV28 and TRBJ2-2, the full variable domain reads DVKVTQSSRYLVKRTGEKVFLECVQDMDHENMFWYRQDPGLGLRLIYFSYDVKMKEKGDIPEGYSVSREKKERFSLILESASTNQTSMYLCASSPPFNRGELFFGEGSRLTVL.